Below, 32 T cell receptor beta chains from the same sample are listed, as sequenced in a study of breast tumors, draining lymph nodes, adjacent tissues. Each CDR3 protein gets one entry after TCRdb re-called the multiplex PCR reads with MiXCR. Altogether about 130,000 distinct CDR3 sequences are present, 15% to 20% being singletons, with the ten largest covering under 4.5%. The lymph nodes were axillary draining lymph nodes from breast cancer patients. The sample was axillary lymph node tissue. The receptors originated from a female donor with breast cancer. Some clones in this sample may be carry-over from other donors' samples.

This clonotype appeared many times. The chain recombines TRBV28 with TRBJ2-7; D unclear. V lost 5 bases and J lost 0, with 11 bases in between. Germline CDR1 is MDHEN and CDR2 is SYDVKM. The CDR3 runs to 14 residues. In DNA, the CDR3 is TGTGCCAGCAGTGCCCAGACCGCCTCCTACGAGCAGTACTTC. This translates into CASSAQTASYEQYF. Looking up the rest from reference TRBV28 and TRBJ2-7 gives the full variable domain: DVKVTQSSRYLVKRTGEKVFLECVQDMDHENMFWYRQDPGLGLRLIYFSYDVKMKEKGDIPEGYSVSREKKERFSLILESASTNQTSMYLCASSAQTASYEQYFGPGTRLTVT.

This clonotype was counted many times. The chain couples TRBV3-1 to TRBJ2-2; D is unclear. V shed 3 bases and J shed 2 bases, with 4 bases lying between them. The V gene's germline CDR1 is LGHDT and CDR2 YNNKEL (reference sequence). There are 13 residues in the CDR3. The chain's CDR3 is CASSHLNTGELFF. Written as DNA, the CDR3 is TGTGCCAGCAGCCACTTAAACACCGGGGAGCTGTTTTTT.

This clonotype was found many times. V and J are TRBV4-1 and TRBJ1-6; 7 bases are a match to TRBD1. Germline V CDR1 and CDR2: MGHRA, YSYEKL. V shed 9 bases and J 6 bases; nucleotides not matched to a gene: 5. The CDR3 extends over 13 amino acids. The CDR3 spells CASGQEPNSPLHF. As DNA, the CDR3 is TGCGCCAGTGGACAGGAACCTAATTCACCCCTCCACTTT.

This clonotype was seen ten or more times. CDR3 sequence: CASRRTVTGNGELFF. The DNA for the CDR3 is TGTGCCAGCAGGCGAACAGTGACGGGAAACGGGGAGCTGTTTTTT. This chain joins TRBV6-6 and TRBJ2-2; D perhaps matches TRBD2 (5 bases). Trimming removed 6 bases from V and 7 bases from J, with 18 bases in between. Germline CDR1 and CDR2: MNHNY and SVGAGI (reference sequence). The CDR3 is 15 amino acids.

This clonotype was picked up many times. DNA of the CDR3: TGCAGTGCTAGGGGGGGACAATATAATTCACCCCTCCACTTT. Amino acid sequence: CSARGGQYNSPLHF. The chain uses TRBV20-1 and TRBJ1-6; a possible D gene is TRBD1 (6 bases). Germline assignment: CDR1 DFQATT and CDR2 SNEGSKA (reference sequence). This CDR3 has 14 residues. V lost 3 bases and J lost 4, with 10 bases in between.

This clonotype occurred once. A much larger clone lies a single base off, so this may be a read error. This chain joins TRBV9 and TRBJ1-2, with 8 bases lining up with TRBD1. The CDR3 runs to 17 residues. Per germline, CDR1 SGDLS and CDR2 YYNGEE. The CDR3 loop is CASSVAPLDRGNDGNTF. In DNA, the CDR3 is TGTGCCAGCAGCGTAGCCCCCCTCGACAGGGGAAACGATGGCAACACCTTC.

Many counts were recorded for this clonotype. The chain uses TRBV5-1 and TRBJ2-2, with 7 bases identical to TRBD1. The CDR3 is made up of 14 amino acids. The germline CDR1 and CDR2 sequences are SGHRS and YFSETQ. With 5 bases clipped from V and 6 bases from J, the junction kept 7 bases outside the gene matches. CDR3 protein: CASRETGFAGELFF. DNA for the CDR3: TGCGCCAGCAGGGAGACAGGGTTCGCCGGGGAGCTGTTTTTT.

Comment on this clonotype: Just one base apart from a much larger clone, this may be a read error. This chain uses TRBV6-1 with TRBJ2-1; TRBD2 matches at 10 bases. CDR1 and CDR2 from the germline V gene are MNHNS and SASEGT. The V gene end was trimmed by 5 bases and the J gene end by 3 bases; junction bases not matched to a gene: 7. This CDR3 comprises 16 residues. CDR3 nucleotides: TGTGCCAGCAGTCCCGGGGCTAGCGGGGGCTACAATGAGCAGTTCTTC. Protein product: CASSPGASGGYNEQFF.

This clonotype has at least ten counts. This sequence joins TRBV2 and TRBJ1-6, with D possibly matching TRBD1 (5 bases). Trimming took off 2 bases at V and 6 bases at J, with 11 bases between the two ends. The CDR3 runs 15 residues. From germline, CDR1 is SNHLY and CDR2 FYNNEI. CDR3 in amino acids: CASSEFLGVNSPLHF. The CDR3 DNA reads TGTGCCAGCAGTGAATTTTTAGGGGTTAATTCACCCCTCCACTTT.

This clonotype was seen a handful of times. This chain links TRBV27 with TRBJ2-1, with TRBD1 identical over 9 bases. This CDR3 is built from 16 residues. V was pared by 5 bases and J by 9 bases, with 14 bases of the junction left unmatched. Germline V gene data show CDR1 as MNHEY and CDR2 as SMNVEV (reference sequence). The CDR3 loop is CASSAKDRGYHSEQFF. The CDR3 DNA follows: TGTGCCAGCAGTGCCAAGGACAGGGGCTACCACAGTGAGCAGTTCTTC.

This clonotype has more than one count but fewer than ten. Sequence at one end of the junction differs from germline and may be a read error. This chain joins TRBV7-2 and TRBJ2-1; possibly TRBD2 for D (6 bases). This CDR3 comprises 15 residues. From germline, CDR1 is SGHTA and CDR2 FQGNSA. CDR3 loop: CASGFGGNSYNEQFF. CDR3 bases: TGTGCCAGCGGCTTCGGGGGAAACTCCTACAATGAGCAGTTCTTC.

The table lists this clonotype with many counts. The genes are TRBV19 and TRBJ2-2; 10 bases are shared with TRBD1. From germline, CDR1 is LNHDA and CDR2 SQIVND (reference sequence). The V gene end was trimmed by 7 bases and the J gene end by 3 bases; junction bases not matched to a gene: 5. CDR3 length: 15 residues. The CDR3 loop reads CASTDRGPYTGELFF. The DNA for the CDR3 is TGTGCCAGTACCGACAGGGGGCCTTACACCGGGGAGCTGTTTTTT.

This clonotype was found a few times. A much larger clone differs by one base, so this may be a read error. The chain combines TRBV24-1 with TRBJ2-1; 9 nucleotides line up with TRBD2. This CDR3 comprises 14 residues. CDR1 and CDR2 (germline): KGHDR, SFDVKD. In nucleotides, the CDR3 is TGTGCCACCAGTGTGGGACTAGCCTACGATGAGCAGTTCTTC. It encodes CATSVGLAYDEQFF.

As regards this clonotype: This may stem from a read error, because a much larger clone lies one nucleotide away. The genes are TRBV5-8 and TRBJ2-5, with D possibly matching TRBD1 (6 bases). This CDR3 spans 15 amino acids. Trimming stripped 4 bases from V and 5 bases from J, with 18 bases between. Germline assignment: CDR1 SGHTS and CDR2 YDEGEE. The CDR3: CASSDGTGFAETQYF. The CDR3, as DNA: TGTGCCAGCAGCGATGGCACAGGGTTTGCCGAGACCCAGTACTTC.

This clonotype was seen ten or more times. V usage is TRBV24-1 and J usage is TRBJ2-5; D is possibly TRBD1 (6 bases). The V gene lost 4 bases and the J gene lost 6 bases, with 14 bases spanning the gap. Per germline, CDR1 KGHDR and CDR2 SFDVKD. This CDR3 comprises 14 residues. CDR3 bases: TGTGCCACCAGTGAGACACAGGGAAGACAGACCCAGTACTTC. It translates to CATSETQGRQTQYF.

This clonotype was seen more than once but under ten times. One end of the junction does not line up with germline, which may come from a read error. The chain combines TRBV15 with TRBJ2-3; 8 bases agree with TRBD2. The germline CDR1 and CDR2 sequences are LNHNV and YYDKDF (reference sequence). CDR3 length: 20 amino acids. The CDR3 bases are TGTGCCATCAGCAGAGTGCTGGGTGTGTGGCGCGGGGGGAGCACAGATACGCAGTATTTT. As protein: CAISRVLGVWRGGSTDTQYF.

This clonotype was seen many times. The gene calls are TRBV27 and TRBJ2-7; 7 bases align to TRBD1. This CDR3 has 13 amino acids. CDR1 and CDR2 (germline): MNHEY, SMNVEV (reference sequence). V gave up 5 bases and J gave up 3 bases; unmatched junction bases: 4. The CDR3 nucleotides are TGTGCCAGCAGTCTGGACAGGAACTACGAGCAGTACTTC. It specifies CASSLDRNYEQYF.

Many counts were recorded for this clonotype. The rearrangement joins TRBV6-2 or TRBV6-3 to TRBJ2-5; D is possibly TRBD2 (6 bases). V shed 5 bases and J shed 5 bases, with 18 bases lying between them. CDR3 length: 15 amino acids. CDR1 and CDR2 (germline): MNHEY, SVGEGT. The chain's CDR3 is CASSPGSRGRETQYF. CDR3 nucleotide sequence: TGTGCCAGCAGTCCCGGGTCGAGAGGGAGGGAGACCCAGTACTTC.

This clonotype was picked up a small number of times. This chain joins TRBV28 and TRBJ1-3; 9 bases are a match to TRBD1. The CDR3 consists of 15 residues. The junction had 1 base not matched to a gene; V was cut back by 0 bases and J by 4 bases. CDR1 MDHEN and CDR2 SYDVKM come from the germline V gene. The CDR3 coding sequence is TGTGCCAGCAGTTTATGGGGACAGGGAGGAAACACCATATATTTT. Its translation: CASSLWGQGGNTIYF.

This clonotype was seen at least ten times. The V call is TRBV5-6, the J call TRBJ1-6, with D uncertain. Germline CDR1 is SGHDT and CDR2 is YYEEEE. V lost 1 base to trimming and J lost 4 bases, with 9 bases between them. The length of the CDR3 is 15 residues. Here the CDR3 DNA reads TGTGCCAGCAGCTTGATCGGAGGGTATAATTCACCCCTCCACTTT. Translated: CASSLIGGYNSPLHF.

This clonotype was observed at least ten times. This rearrangement joins TRBV6-6 to TRBJ2-5, with TRBD2 identical over 12 bases. From germline, CDR1 is MNHNY and CDR2 SVGAGI (reference sequence). Trimming at V came to 5 bases and at J to 5 bases, leaving 12 bases not matched to a gene. The length of the CDR3 is 17 residues. CDR3 amino acids: CASSRLAGGPTRETQYF. CDR3 DNA: TGTGCCAGCAGTAGGCTAGCGGGAGGGCCGACCAGGGAGACCCAGTACTTC.

This clonotype was seen at least ten times. The chain joins TRBV20-1 to TRBJ1-2; 10 nucleotides line up with TRBD1. The CDR3 runs to 13 residues. V shed 2 bases, J shed 7 bases, and the junction held 4 bases outside the gene matches. CDR1 and CDR2 (germline): DFQATT, SNEGSKA (reference sequence). CDR3 sequence: CSARRTGGGGYTF. The DNA of the CDR3 is TGCAGTGCTAGACGGACAGGGGGAGGTGGCTACACCTTC.

The CDR3 sequence: CASTLKERGVTGELFF. The DNA for the CDR3 is TGTGCCAGCACCCTCAAGGAGAGAGGGGTCACCGGGGAGCTGTTTTTT. This chain connects TRBV5-6 to TRBJ2-2; perhaps D is TRBD1 or TRBD2 (5 bases each). The V end was cut by 6 bases, the J end by 4 bases, with 19 bases between. The V gene's germline CDR1 is SGHDT and CDR2 YYEEEE. CDR3 length: 16 amino acids.

There are many counts of this clonotype. J is TRBJ2-7 and V is TRBV3-1, with D unresolved. Per germline, CDR1 LGHDT and CDR2 YNNKEL (reference sequence). The CDR3 contains 14 residues. Trimming removed 3 bases from V and 0 bases from J, with 9 bases in between. In nucleotides, the CDR3 is TGTGCCAGCAGCCATTCTGGATTCTCCTACGAGCAGTACTTC. Translating gives CASSHSGFSYEQYF.

This clonotype appeared many times. The chain combines TRBV6-5 with TRBJ1-2; D is undetermined. CDR3 length: 14 residues. From germline, CDR1 is MNHEY and CDR2 SVGAGI. The V and J ends lost 2 bases and 7 bases respectively, with 14 bases between them. CDR3 bases: TGTGCCAGCAGTTACGGCCAGGCATCCGGTGGCTACACCTTC. It codes for CASSYGQASGGYTF.

This clonotype was observed at least ten times. The chain combines TRBV5-1 with TRBJ2-1, with 7 bases matching TRBD2. J gave up 5 bases and V 4 bases, and 12 bases lay outside the gene matches. CDR1 and CDR2 from the germline V gene are SGHRS and YFSETQ. CDR3 length: 16 amino acids. CDR3 nucleotide sequence: TGCGCCAGCAGCCTTGCTAGCGGAATCCTGGACAATGAGCAGTTCTTC. Protein product: CASSLASGILDNEQFF.

This clonotype appeared a few times. The chain uses TRBV7-9 and TRBJ2-6; D is ambiguous. V lost 5 bases and J lost 2, with 13 bases in between. CDR1 and CDR2 (germline): SEHNR, FQNEAQ (reference sequence). This CDR3 is 16 amino acids long. Here the CDR3 reads CASSPPVRAGANVLTF. The CDR3 DNA reads as TGTGCCAGCAGCCCACCCGTTAGGGCTGGGGCCAACGTCCTGACTTTC.

This clonotype was detected many times. The chain uses TRBV4-1 and TRBJ1-5, with D tentatively TRBD1 (6 bases). CDR1 and CDR2 from the germline V gene are MGHRA and YSYEKL. Trimming pared 4 bases from V and 2 bases from J, leaving 18 bases between. CDR3 size: 17 residues. CDR3 in DNA: TGCGCCAGCAGCCTCCGAGCTGCACAGGGCGGCAATCAGCCCCAGCATTTT. It yields the protein CASSLRAAQGGNQPQHF.

This clonotype has at least ten counts. The chain couples TRBV9 to TRBJ2-1; 11 positions match TRBD2. The length of the CDR3 is 14 residues. The J segment lost 11 bases and the V segment lost 3 bases, leaving 7 bases of the junction unmatched. The germline V gene has CDR1 SGDLS and CDR2 YYNGEE. CDR3 in DNA: TGTGCCAGCAGCGCGGGGACTAGCGGTACAAAGCAGTTCTTC. Its protein is CASSAGTSGTKQFF.

This clonotype was counted ten times or more. The rearrangement uses TRBV4-2 and TRBJ1-6; perhaps TRBD1 as D (5 bases). The CDR3 is made up of 15 amino acids. Germline V gene lookup returns CDR1 LGHNA and CDR2 YNFKEQ. The V and J ends lost 4 bases and 10 bases respectively, with 17 bases between them. Here the CDR3 DNA reads TGTGCCAGCAGCCCGGGAGAGGCAGGGCGATCACCCCTCCACTTT. It codes for CASSPGEAGRSPLHF.

This clonotype was seen more than once but under ten times. This could be a read error, since a much larger clone is one nucleotide away. The chain links TRBV7-3 to TRBJ2-1, with TRBD2 matching over 13 bases. CDR1 and CDR2 from the germline V gene are SGHTA and FQGTGA. There are 16 residues in the CDR3. As DNA, the CDR3 is TGTGCCAGCAGCTTAATGGCGACTAGCGGGGGGAATGAGCAGTCCTTC. Translation gives CASSLMATSGGNEQSF.

This chain joins TRBV5-1 and TRBJ2-2; 11 bases fit TRBD2. CDR1 and CDR2 (germline): SGHRS, YFSETQ. Trimming cost V 2 bases and J 2 bases; bases outside gene matches: 5. CDR3 length: 17 residues. This chain's CDR3 is CASSFASGGPNTGELFF. The CDR3 nucleotides are TGCGCCAGCAGCTTCGCTAGCGGGGGGCCTAACACCGGGGAGCTGTTTTTT.